These 19 T cell receptor beta chains came from one sample sequenced in a study of blood T cell repertoires in COVID-19. The method was immunoSEQ multiplex PCR; TCRdb's version includes in-frame clones alone and lacks a portion of them. The sample carries roughly 190,000 clones, around 87% recorded once. Sequencing was performed on PBMCs or T cells enriched from blood (not recorded which). The receptors were sampled from a woman between 35 and 50 years old in a cohort exposed to, infected with or recovered from COVID-19 (not recorded which).

V is TRBV4-3 and J is TRBJ2-3; 10 bases match TRBD2. This CDR3 is built from 18 residues. In germline, CDR1 is LGHNA, CDR2 YSLEER. V was clipped by 0 bases and J by 3 bases; unmatched bases: 9. CDR3 sequence: CASSQDLIASGSTDTQYF. CDR3 nucleotide sequence: TGCGCCAGCAGCCAAGATCTAATTGCTAGCGGGAGTACAGATACGCAGTATTTT.

This clone has only a few counts. This chain connects TRBV10-3 to TRBJ1-2; TRBD1 matches 7 bases. Germline lookup yields CDR1 ENHRY and CDR2 SYGVKD. The V segment lost 6 bases and the J segment 3 bases; nucleotides outside the gene matches: 10. This CDR3 is built from 15 residues. CDR3 region: CAISRDRERDYGYTF. The CDR3 nucleotides are TGTGCCATCAGCCGGGACAGAGAGAGGGACTATGGCTACACCTTC.

The rearrangement joins TRBV12-3 or TRBV12-4 to TRBJ1-1; no clear D. This CDR3 is built from 11 residues. V was cut by 7 bases and J by 7 bases, with 10 bases left in between. CDR3 DNA: TGTGCCAGCACGGGGATCGGTGAAGCTTTCTTT. Residues: CASTGIGEAFF.

The V gene is TRBV4-1, the J gene TRBJ1-1; D unresolved. The length of the CDR3 is 15 residues. Per the germline V gene, CDR1 is MGHRA and CDR2 is YSYEKL. The V and J ends lost 0 bases and 1 base respectively, with 9 bases between them. CDR3 sequence reads: CASSQDPGRNTEAFF. CDR3 nucleotides: TGCGCCAGCAGCCAAGACCCCGGGAGGAACACTGAAGCTTTCTTT.

V gene TRBV5-1 combines with J gene TRBJ2-6, with D possibly being TRBD1 (6 bases). Germline CDR1 reads SGHRS; CDR2 reads YFSETQ. V was clipped by 0 bases and J by 4 bases, with 8 bases between them. The CDR3 is 15 residues long. The CDR3 DNA is TGCGCCAGCAGCTTGGCAGGGGCCGGGGCCAACGTCCTGACTTTC. Residues: CASSLAGAGANVLTF.

The V gene is TRBV27, the J gene TRBJ1-2, with D perhaps TRBD1 (6 bases). V was trimmed by 3 bases and J by 6 bases, leaving 14 bases between them. Germline V gene data show CDR1 as MNHEY and CDR2 as SMNVEV (reference sequence). CDR3 size: 14 residues. For the CDR3, the DNA is TGTGCCAGCAGTTTGAGGGGGGGGCGAAATGGCTACACCTTC. Its translation is CASSLRGGRNGYTF.

The genes are TRBV5-4 and TRBJ1-1; D is undetermined. The CDR3 spans 15 residues. Germline-derived CDR1 and CDR2 are SGHNT and YYREEE (reference sequence). Trimming took 2 bases from V and 0 from J, leaving 11 bases between them. CDR3 protein: CASSLSAGMNTEAFF. The CDR3 bases are TGTGCCAGCAGCTTAAGTGCAGGCATGAACACTGAAGCTTTCTTT. The full variable domain, rest sourced from reference TRBV5-4 and TRBJ1-1, is ETGVTQSPTHLIKTRGQQVTLRCSSQSGHNTVSWYQQALGQGPQFIFQYYREEENGRGNFPPRFSGLQFPNYSSELNVNALELDDSALYLCASSLSAGMNTEAFFGQGTRLTVV.

The J gene is TRBJ1-5, the V gene TRBV13; D is possibly TRBD1 (6 bases). CDR1 PRHDT and CDR2 FYEKMQ come from the germline V gene (reference sequence). Trimming removed 2 bases from V and 3 bases from J, with 11 bases in between. The CDR3 runs 15 residues. The CDR3 loop is CASSLMGQINQPQHF. The CDR3 DNA reads TGTGCCAGCAGCTTAATGGGACAAATCAATCAGCCCCAGCATTTT.

This sequence joins TRBV4-1 and TRBJ1-1; weak D call: TRBD1 (6 bases). Trimming pared 4 bases from V and 5 bases from J, leaving 14 bases between. CDR1 is MGHRA, CDR2 YSYEKL, per germline. This CDR3 region has 14 residues. The CDR3 spells CASSLREGETEAFF. The CDR3 bases are TGCGCCAGCAGCCTCCGGGAGGGGGAAACTGAAGCTTTCTTT.

This clone has just a few counts. The J gene is TRBJ1-4, the V gene TRBV6-6; TRBD1 is a possible D gene (5 bases). The V and J ends lost 5 bases and 0 bases respectively, with 16 bases between them. Germline V gives CDR1 MNHNY, CDR2 SVGAGI (reference sequence). CDR3 length: 17 residues. The CDR3 sequence is CASSPLDRLATNEKLFF. The DNA for the CDR3 is TGTGCCAGCAGTCCACTTGACAGACTTGCAACTAATGAAAAACTGTTTTTT.

The rearrangement uses TRBV9 and TRBJ2-3; 8 nucleotides match TRBD1. V dropped 4 bases and J dropped 1; count of bases not matched to a gene: 5. The V gene's germline CDR1 is SGDLS and CDR2 YYNGEE. The CDR3 sequence is 15 residues long. CDR3 region: CASSLQGQGTDTQYF. CDR3 DNA: TGTGCCAGCAGCCTCCAGGGACAGGGCACAGATACGCAGTATTTT.

The chain carries TRBV12-3 or TRBV12-4 and TRBJ1-1; tentative D call: TRBD1 (6 bases). The CDR3 totals 13 residues. With 5 bases removed from V and 6 bases from J, the gap between germline ends came to 13 bases. Here the CDR3 DNA reads TGTGCCAGCAGTCCCGAGGACAGATCTGAAGCTTTCTTT. This codes for CASSPEDRSEAFF.

The chain joins TRBV5-1 to TRBJ2-7; D may be TRBD1 (5 bases). Germline CDR1 SGHRS, CDR2 YFSETQ. This CDR3 is 14 amino acids long. Trimming shortened V by 5 bases and J by 3 bases, and 15 bases separated the two germline ends. The CDR3 sequence: CASRRDRSLYEQYF. DNA of the CDR3: TGCGCCAGCAGGAGAGACAGATCCCTCTACGAGCAGTACTTC.

The chain recombines TRBV29-1 with TRBJ2-2; 8 positions agree with TRBD1. Germline loops: CDR1 SQVTM, CDR2 ANQGSEA. This CDR3 is 13 amino acids long. J was trimmed by 4 bases and V by 4 bases; bases with no gene match: 2. Here the CDR3 DNA reads TGCAGCGTTGTCACAGGGGGCACCGGGGAGCTGTTTTTT. This encodes CSVVTGGTGELFF.

The chain's CDR3 is CASRGGQTTNEKLFF. The CDR3 nucleotides are TGTGCCAGCAGAGGCGGACAGACAACTAATGAAAAACTGTTTTTT. The rearrangement uses TRBV2 and TRBJ1-4; weak D call: TRBD1 (6 bases). V lost 6 bases and J 0 bases, leaving 11 bases between the germline ends. The germline gives CDR1 SNHLY, CDR2 FYNNEI. CDR3 size: 15 residues. Supplemented by reference TRBV2 and TRBJ1-4, the full variable domain reads EPEVTQTPSHQVTQMGQEVILRCVPISNHLYFYWYRQILGQKVEFLVSFYNNEISEKSEIFDDQFSVERPDGSNFTLKIRSTKLEDSAMYFCASRGGQTTNEKLFFGSGTQLSVL.

J is TRBJ2-7 and V is TRBV3-1 (or the pseudogene TRBV3-2); weak D call: TRBD1 (7 bases). Germline V gene data show CDR1 as LGHDT and CDR2 as YNNKEL (reference sequence). CDR3 length equals 17 residues. V lost 3 bases, J lost 4 bases, and 22 bases lay in between. The CDR3 DNA is TGTGCCAGCAGCCAGGGCCCCAGGGGGGAGAATTTTTACGAGCAGTACTTC. Amino acids: CASSQGPRGENFYEQYF.

J is TRBJ1-6 and V is TRBV5-1; D unclear. The V and J ends lost 5 bases and 8 bases respectively, with 17 bases between them. The CDR3 length is 15 residues. Germline V gene sequence: CDR1 SGHRS, CDR2 YFSETQ. The DNA of the CDR3 is TGCGCCAGCAGTAAGCAAGTTGGTGGTGATTCACCCCTCCACTTT. It is translated as CASSKQVGGDSPLHF.

V is TRBV7-9 and J is TRBJ1-1; D ambiguous. Per the germline V gene, CDR1 is SEHNR and CDR2 is FQNEAQ (reference sequence). The V gene lost 4 bases and the J gene lost 0 bases, with 6 bases spanning the gap. The CDR3 loop spans 13 amino acids. The CDR3 DNA follows: TGTGCCAGCAGCTCTTCGTTGAACACTGAAGCTTTCTTT. This encodes CASSSSLNTEAFF.

The gene calls are TRBV11-3 and TRBJ2-1, with D maybe TRBD1 (6 bases). V shed 5 bases and J shed 9 bases, with 14 bases lying between them. This CDR3 has 13 amino acids. CDR1 is SGHNT and CDR2 is YENEEA in the germline V gene. CDR3 nucleotide sequence: TGTGCCAGCAGCCGAACAGGGTCGGGTGAGCAGTTCTTC. The encoded protein is CASSRTGSGEQFF.